This TCR beta chain appears in the sequencing data of a study of cytomegalovirus exposure and HLA in healthy donors. Primers for the PCR totalled 60 Vbeta and 13 Jbeta. Generated by immunoSEQ multiplex PCR, the TCRdb table keeps only in-frame clones and is missing some. The sample records approximately 160,000 clones, 70% to 75% being singletons. All donors participated as healthy donors of bone marrow. For this clone: Antigen: not known.

Findings of the study overall: Later work showed greater clonal expansion in HLA-associated TCR beta chains than in equally common others. Analyses of presence and absence presupposed an approximately uniform sequencing depth across donors.

This clonotype originated in a man in his late teens or twenties in good health and CMV-seropositive. What was sequenced was PBMCs.

The CDR3 loop reads CASSSGTGGNTIYF. CDR3 sequence (DNA): TGTGCCAGCAGTTCGGGGACAGGTGGAAACACCATATATTTT. The chain links TRBV27 to TRBJ1-3, with TRBD1 identical over 8 bases. Trimming removed 4 bases from V and 3 bases from J; junction bases left unmatched: 2. Germline V gene data show CDR1 as MNHEY and CDR2 as SMNVEV (reference sequence). The CDR3 spans 14 residues.